This passage covers 23 T cell receptor beta chains from one sample sequenced in a study of healthy donors' naive CD4 and CD8 T cells. A linear amplification protocol produced the TCR libraries from about 0.45 ug of total RNA. A single record per CDR3 protein comes from TCRdb applying MiXCR to the reads. The sample includes 150,000 to 200,000 distinct CDR3 sequences, 65% to 80% of them seen just once. The sample comprised naive CD4+ and CD8+ T cells sorted from blood, pooled from several donors. These receptors originate from a pool of human donors in good health; the sample pools cells from several healthy donors.

The genes are TRBV13 and TRBJ2-3; tentatively, D is TRBD2 (6 bases). Between the trimmed V and J ends, which lost 5 bases and 5 bases, there was a span of 14 bases. Germline lookup yields CDR1 PRHDT and CDR2 FYEKMQ (reference sequence). The CDR3 sequence is 14 residues long. CDR3 in DNA: TGTGCCAGCAGCCCTACCTTGCGGGGAGATACGCAGTATTTT. Its translation is CASSPTLRGDTQYF.

The chain is built from TRBV29-1 and TRBJ1-1, with D perhaps matching TRBD1 (6 bases). The germline CDR1 and CDR2 sequences are SQVTM and ANQGSEA. The CDR3 runs 13 residues. Trimming took 7 bases from V and 1 from J, leaving 13 bases between them. Written as DNA, the CDR3 is TGCAGCGCCCCTCGACAGGAGAACACTGAAGCTTTCTTT. Protein: CSAPRQENTEAFF.

The chain combines TRBV15 with TRBJ1-1; a weak D match, TRBD1 (6 bases). This CDR3 has 15 residues. Between the trimmed V and J ends, which lost 4 bases and 4 bases, there was a span of 16 bases. The V gene's germline CDR1 is LNHNV and CDR2 YYDKDF (reference sequence). The CDR3 reads CATSNGQTGSTEAFF. CDR3 coding DNA: TGTGCCACCAGCAATGGACAGACCGGCTCCACTGAAGCTTTCTTT.

This clonotype occurred a few times. This sequence joins TRBV6-2 or TRBV6-3 and TRBJ1-1, with D maybe TRBD1 (6 bases). CDR1 is MNHEY and CDR2 is SVGEGT in the germline V gene. Trimming left V 3 bases short and J 4 bases short, with 12 bases between. This CDR3 has 14 amino acids. In DNA, the CDR3 is TGTGCCAGCAGTTATGCAGGGGAGGGCACTGAAGCTTTCTTT. Protein: CASSYAGEGTEAFF.

The chain recombines TRBV5-1 with TRBJ2-1; maybe TRBD2 (6 bases). Per the germline V gene, CDR1 is SGHRS and CDR2 is YFSETQ. This CDR3 spans 14 amino acids. The V and J ends lost 6 bases and 4 bases respectively, with 14 bases between them. The CDR3 region is CASTGTGEYNEQFF. The DNA of the CDR3 is TGCGCCAGCACCGGGACTGGGGAATACAATGAGCAGTTCTTC.

This clonotype was detected only once. J is TRBJ2-5 and V is TRBV29-1; possible D gene TRBD1, 6 bases. The CDR3 consists of 12 residues. V lost 7 bases and J 5 bases, leaving 14 bases between the germline ends. CDR1 and CDR2 (germline): SQVTM, ANQGSEA. The CDR3 loop reads CSAYQGSETQYF. The CDR3 nucleotides read TGCAGCGCCTACCAGGGGTCGGAGACCCAGTACTTC.

Note on this clonotype: An end of the junction does not agree with germline; a read error may underlie this. The V and J genes are TRBV10-3 and TRBJ2-1, with 10 bases aligning to TRBD2. The CDR3 loop spans 15 amino acids. The germline gives CDR1 ENHRY, CDR2 SYGVKD. The CDR3 is CASSWLAGEVNEQFF. CDR3 bases: TGTGCCAGCAGTTGGCTAGCGGGAGAGGTCAATGAGCAGTTCTTC.

V is TRBV20-1 and J is TRBJ2-5; D is uncertain. The CDR3 totals 15 residues. CDR1 and CDR2 (germline): DFQATT, SNEGSKA (reference sequence). V was trimmed by 6 bases and J by 4 bases, leaving 21 bases between them. The CDR3 loop is CSAPPADLFGETQYF. As DNA, the CDR3 is TGCAGTGCACCTCCTGCGGATCTCTTTGGAGAGACCCAGTACTTC.

This clonotype was recorded only once. The genes are TRBV11-1 and TRBJ1-1; no reliable D call. The CDR3 sequence is 13 residues long. Deletions cut 4 bases from V and 1 base from J, with 7 bases between. CDR1 and CDR2 (germline): SGHAT, FQDESV (reference sequence). CDR3 DNA sequence: TGTGCCAGCAGCTCTACACCGAACACTGAAGCTTTCTTT. Its protein is CASSSTPNTEAFF. The full variable domain, completed using reference TRBV11-1 and TRBJ1-1, is EAEVAQSPRYKITEKSQAVAFWCDPISGHATLYWYRQILGQGPELLVQFQDESVVDDSQLPKDRFSAERLKGVDSTLKIQPAELGDSAMYLCASSSTPNTEAFFGQGTRLTVV.

This rearrangement joins TRBV27 to TRBJ2-7; TRBD1 is a possible D gene (5 bases). Per germline, CDR1 MNHEY and CDR2 SMNVEV (reference sequence). This CDR3 contains 14 residues. Trimming pared 5 bases from V and 3 bases from J, leaving 14 bases between. This CDR3 is CASSHGPDSYEQYF. The CDR3 bases are TGTGCCAGCAGTCACGGACCAGACAGCTACGAGCAGTACTTC.

The rearrangement links TRBV24-1 to TRBJ2-7; possibly TRBD1 or TRBD2 for D (5 bases each). V was trimmed by 0 bases and J by 2 bases, leaving 13 bases between them. This CDR3 has 16 residues. The germline CDR1 and CDR2 sequences are KGHDR and SFDVKD. The CDR3 bases are TGTGCCACCAGTGATTTGGGGGACGTCCGACCCTACGAGCAGTACTTC. Its protein is CATSDLGDVRPYEQYF.

The genes are TRBV12-3 or TRBV12-4 and TRBJ1-1, with no clear D. There are 12 residues in the CDR3. With 2 bases removed from V and 3 bases from J, the gap between germline ends came to 4 bases. CDR3 residues: CASSLPDTEAFF. CDR3 bases: TGTGCCAGCAGTTTACCCGACACTGAAGCTTTCTTT.

This chain uses TRBV19 with TRBJ2-1; D possibly corresponds to TRBD2 (5 bases). The V gene lost 9 bases and the J gene lost 1 base, with 13 bases spanning the gap. Germline V lookup: CDR1 LNHDA, CDR2 SQIVND (reference sequence). This CDR3 is built from 14 residues. CDR3 in amino acids: CASSPSGSYNEQFF. The CDR3 nucleotides are TGTGCCAGCAGCCCATCGGGATCCTACAATGAGCAGTTCTTC.

The V call is TRBV27, the J call TRBJ1-5; D not certain. The CDR3 runs to 13 residues. V lost 2 bases, J lost 6 bases, and 8 bases lay in between. Germline V gene sequence: CDR1 MNHEY, CDR2 SMNVEV (reference sequence). The CDR3, as DNA: TGTGCCAGCAGTTTAGGAGGGCTTCAGCCCCAGCATTTT. Amino acid sequence: CASSLGGLQPQHF.

The CDR3 region has the DNA TGCAGCGTTGAAGACGGCCGTTCCTACGAGCAGTACTTC. Amino acids: CSVEDGRSYEQYF. V gene TRBV29-1 combines with J gene TRBJ2-7; D gene ambiguous. V was clipped by 0 bases and J by 1 base, with 7 bases between them. The germline V gene encodes CDR1 SQVTM and CDR2 ANQGSEA. The length of the CDR3 is 13 residues.

Of note for this clonotype: One end of the junction is discordant with germline, which a read error may explain. V gene TRBV29-1 combines with J gene TRBJ2-7; possibly TRBD2 for D (5 bases). Per the germline V gene, CDR1 is SQVTM and CDR2 is ANQGSEA. CDR3 size: 11 residues. The CDR3 nucleotides are TGCAGCGTTGGGGAGCCGGTCGAGCAATACTTC. As protein: CSVGEPVEQYF.

The rearrangement joins TRBV5-4 to TRBJ2-7; a possible D gene is TRBD1 (6 bases). The germline CDR1 and CDR2 sequences are SGHNT and YYREEE (reference sequence). V lost 0 bases, J lost 1 base, and 14 bases lay in between. The CDR3 extends over 16 amino acids. The CDR3 is CASSLGSQGASYEQYF. As DNA, the CDR3 is TGTGCCAGCAGCTTGGGGTCACAGGGTGCTTCCTACGAGCAGTACTTC.

The chain couples TRBV29-1 to TRBJ2-3, with D possibly being TRBD2 (5 bases). CDR1 SQVTM and CDR2 ANQGSEA come from the germline V gene. V was shortened by 4 bases and J by 7 bases, with 15 bases between the two germline ends. The CDR3 has 13 residues. The CDR3 DNA sequence: TGCAGCGTTGTTCGGGGAGTCGGGAATACGCAGTATTTT. It specifies CSVVRGVGNTQYF.

The rearrangement joins TRBV29-1 to TRBJ2-7; 9 bases match TRBD2. V gave up 3 bases and J gave up 4 bases; unmatched junction bases: 10. CDR3 length: 15 amino acids. Germline CDR1 is SQVTM and CDR2 is ANQGSEA. The CDR3 loop is CSVESLAGGRYEQYF. The CDR3 DNA follows: TGCAGCGTTGAGTCCCTCGCGGGAGGGCGTTACGAGCAGTACTTC.

This chain joins TRBV27 and TRBJ1-2; D unresolved. The CDR3 runs to 12 residues. Germline CDR1 MNHEY, CDR2 SMNVEV (reference sequence). Between the trimmed V and J ends, which lost 6 bases and 2 bases, there was a span of 7 bases. CDR3 in amino acids: CASRRANYGYTF. For the CDR3, the DNA is TGTGCCAGCAGGAGAGCAAACTATGGCTACACCTTC.

The gene calls are TRBV6-5 and TRBJ2-1, with unresolved D. The CDR3 runs to 12 residues. Trimming left V 2 bases short and J 6 bases short, with 5 bases between. The germline V gene has CDR1 MNHEY and CDR2 SVGAGI. CDR3 DNA sequence: TGTGCCAGCAGTTACGAAGGCAATGAGCAGTTCTTC. Translating gives CASSYEGNEQFF.

This chain uses TRBV29-1 with TRBJ2-7; D remains unclear. CDR1 SQVTM and CDR2 ANQGSEA come from the germline V gene. V gave up 4 bases and J gave up 7 bases, with 8 bases separating them. This CDR3 spans 10 amino acids. The DNA of the CDR3 is TGCAGCGTTGGATCCAGTGAGCAGTACTTC. Translating gives CSVGSSEQYF.

V is TRBV19 and J is TRBJ1-1; 7 positions match TRBD1. CDR1 and CDR2 (germline): LNHDA, SQIVND (reference sequence). Unmatched junction bases numbered 15, after V lost 5 bases and J lost 0 bases. The length of the CDR3 is 18 residues. CDR3 in DNA: TGTGCCAGTAGTCCAATGGGCCTGACAGGGACGATGAACACTGAAGCTTTCTTT. Residues: CASSPMGLTGTMNTEAFF. The full variable domain, completed using reference TRBV19 and TRBJ1-1, is DGGITQSPKYLFRKEGQNVTLSCEQNLNHDAMYWYRQDPGQGLRLIYYSQIVNDFQKGDIAEGYSVSREKKESFPLTVTSAQKNPTAFYLCASSPMGLTGTMNTEAFFGQGTRLTVV.